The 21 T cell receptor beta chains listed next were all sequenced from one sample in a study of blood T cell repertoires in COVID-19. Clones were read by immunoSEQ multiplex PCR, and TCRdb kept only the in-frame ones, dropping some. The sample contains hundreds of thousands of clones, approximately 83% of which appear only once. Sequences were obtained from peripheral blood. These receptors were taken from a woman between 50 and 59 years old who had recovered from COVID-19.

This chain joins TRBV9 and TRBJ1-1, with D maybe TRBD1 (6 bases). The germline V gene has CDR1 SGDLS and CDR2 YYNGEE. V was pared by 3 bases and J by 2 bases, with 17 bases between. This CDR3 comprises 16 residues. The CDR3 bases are TGTGCCAGCAGCGCAGGTGGTTGGGGACAAAACACTGAAGCTTTCTTT. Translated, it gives CASSAGGWGQNTEAFF.

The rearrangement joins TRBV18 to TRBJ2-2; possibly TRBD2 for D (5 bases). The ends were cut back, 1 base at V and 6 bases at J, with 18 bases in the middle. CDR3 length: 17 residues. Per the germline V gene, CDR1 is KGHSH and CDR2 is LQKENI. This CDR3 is CASSPLGLPEGAGELFF. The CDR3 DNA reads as TGTGCCAGCTCACCACTAGGCCTCCCAGAGGGAGCCGGGGAGCTGTTTTTT.

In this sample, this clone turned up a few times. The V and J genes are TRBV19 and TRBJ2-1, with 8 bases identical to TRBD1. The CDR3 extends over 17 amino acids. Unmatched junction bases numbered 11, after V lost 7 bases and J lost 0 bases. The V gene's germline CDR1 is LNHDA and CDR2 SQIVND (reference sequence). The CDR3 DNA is TGTGCCAGTAACGTTAGGCAGGGGGCAAGCTCCTACAATGAGCAGTTCTTC. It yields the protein CASNVRQGASSYNEQFF.

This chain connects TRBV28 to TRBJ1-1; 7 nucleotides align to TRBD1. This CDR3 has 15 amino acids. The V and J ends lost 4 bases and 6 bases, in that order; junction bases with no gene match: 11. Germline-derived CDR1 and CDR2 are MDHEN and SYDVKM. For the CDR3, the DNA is TGTGCCAGCAGTTCCCCCACGACAGGGAGGTCTGAAGCTTTCTTT. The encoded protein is CASSSPTTGRSEAFF.

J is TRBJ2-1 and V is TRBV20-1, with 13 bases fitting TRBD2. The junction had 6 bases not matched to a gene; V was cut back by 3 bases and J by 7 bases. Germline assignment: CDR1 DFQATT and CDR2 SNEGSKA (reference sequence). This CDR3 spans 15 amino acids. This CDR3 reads CSASWETSGRNEQFF. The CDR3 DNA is TGCAGTGCTAGTTGGGAGACTAGCGGGAGGAATGAGCAGTTCTTC.

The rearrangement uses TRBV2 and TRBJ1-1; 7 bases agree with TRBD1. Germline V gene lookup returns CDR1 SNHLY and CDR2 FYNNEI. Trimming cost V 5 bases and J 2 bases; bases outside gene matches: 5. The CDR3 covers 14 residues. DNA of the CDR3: TGTGCCAGCAGTCGGGACAGCTTTAACACTGAAGCTTTCTTT. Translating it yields CASSRDSFNTEAFF.

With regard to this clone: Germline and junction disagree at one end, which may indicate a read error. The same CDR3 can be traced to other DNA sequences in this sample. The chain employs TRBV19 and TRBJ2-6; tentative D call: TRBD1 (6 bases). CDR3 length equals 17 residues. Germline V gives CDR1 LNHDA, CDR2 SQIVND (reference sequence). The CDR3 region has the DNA TGCGCCAGTAGTCCTCGACAGGTTATGTATGGGGCCAACGTCCTGACTTTC. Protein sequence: CASSPRQVMYGANVLTF.

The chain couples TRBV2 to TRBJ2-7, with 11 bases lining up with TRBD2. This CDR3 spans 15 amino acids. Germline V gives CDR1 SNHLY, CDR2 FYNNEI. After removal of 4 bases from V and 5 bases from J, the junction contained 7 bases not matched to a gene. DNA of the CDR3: TGTGCCAGCAGTGGGACTAGCGGGCCCCCCCACGAGCAGTACTTC. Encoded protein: CASSGTSGPPHEQYF.

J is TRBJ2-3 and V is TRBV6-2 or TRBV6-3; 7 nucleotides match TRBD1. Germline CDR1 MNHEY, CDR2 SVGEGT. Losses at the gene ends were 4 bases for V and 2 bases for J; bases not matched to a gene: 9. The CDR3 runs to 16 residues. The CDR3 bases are TGTGCCAGCAGTTCACAGGGGCGCCCCTACACAGATACGCAGTATTTT. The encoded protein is CASSSQGRPYTDTQYF.

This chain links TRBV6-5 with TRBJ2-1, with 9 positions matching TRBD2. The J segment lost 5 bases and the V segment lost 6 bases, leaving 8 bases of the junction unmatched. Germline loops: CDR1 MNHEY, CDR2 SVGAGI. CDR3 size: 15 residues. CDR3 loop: CASRSGTSNDNEQFF. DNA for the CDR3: TGTGCCAGCAGGTCCGGGACTAGCAACGACAATGAGCAGTTCTTC.

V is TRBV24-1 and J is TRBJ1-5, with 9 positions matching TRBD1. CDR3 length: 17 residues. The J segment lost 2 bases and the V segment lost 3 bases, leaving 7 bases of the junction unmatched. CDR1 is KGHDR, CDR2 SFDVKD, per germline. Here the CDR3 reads CATSDPGTGRGNQPQHF. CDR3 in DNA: TGTGCCACCAGTGATCCGGGGACAGGGAGGGGCAATCAGCCCCAGCATTTT.

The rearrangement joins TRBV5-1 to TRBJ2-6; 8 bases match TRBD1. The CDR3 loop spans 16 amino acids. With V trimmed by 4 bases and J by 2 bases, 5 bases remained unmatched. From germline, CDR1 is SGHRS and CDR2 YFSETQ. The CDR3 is CASSKQGDPGANVLTF. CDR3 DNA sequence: TGCGCCAGCAGCAAACAGGGGGACCCTGGGGCCAACGTCCTGACTTTC.

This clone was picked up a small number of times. CDR3 nucleotides: TGTGCCACCAGTGACAGGGTAGCTTACAATGAGCAGTTCTTC. This encodes CATSDRVAYNEQFF. The chain has TRBV24-1 and TRBJ2-1; a possible D gene is TRBD1 (5 bases). This CDR3 comprises 14 residues. Trimming took 4 bases from V and 4 from J, leaving 10 bases between them. Germline V CDR1 and CDR2: KGHDR, SFDVKD.

The CDR3 sequence is CASSQTGRETQYF. The CDR3 DNA is TGTGCCAGCAGCCAGACAGGGCGGGAGACCCAGTACTTC. The chain has TRBV6-4 and TRBJ2-5; 7 bases line up with TRBD1. The germline CDR1 and CDR2 sequences are MRHNA and SNTAGT. There are 13 residues in the CDR3. Trimming removed 6 bases from V and 5 bases from J; junction bases left unmatched: 6.

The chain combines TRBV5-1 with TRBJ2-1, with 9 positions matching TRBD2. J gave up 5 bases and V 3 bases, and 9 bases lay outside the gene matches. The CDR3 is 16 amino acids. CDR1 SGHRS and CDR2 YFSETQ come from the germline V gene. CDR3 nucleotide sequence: TGCGCCAGCAGCTACCGGCCAGGCGGGGGGGACAATGAGCAGTTCTTC. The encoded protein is CASSYRPGGGDNEQFF.

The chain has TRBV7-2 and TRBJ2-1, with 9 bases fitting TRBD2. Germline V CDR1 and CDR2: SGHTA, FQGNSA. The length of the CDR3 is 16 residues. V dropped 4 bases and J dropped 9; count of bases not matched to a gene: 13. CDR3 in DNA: TGTGCCAGCAGCTCAAGTAGCGGGAGAGGGCTTGTTGAGCAGTTCTTC. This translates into CASSSSSGRGLVEQFF.

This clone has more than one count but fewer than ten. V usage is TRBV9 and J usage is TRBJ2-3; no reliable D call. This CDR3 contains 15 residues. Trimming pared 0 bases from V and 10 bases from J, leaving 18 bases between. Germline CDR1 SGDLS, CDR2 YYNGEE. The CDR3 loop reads CASSVARSSLQPQYF. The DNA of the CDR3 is TGTGCCAGCAGCGTAGCCCGATCATCTTTACAGCCGCAGTATTTT.

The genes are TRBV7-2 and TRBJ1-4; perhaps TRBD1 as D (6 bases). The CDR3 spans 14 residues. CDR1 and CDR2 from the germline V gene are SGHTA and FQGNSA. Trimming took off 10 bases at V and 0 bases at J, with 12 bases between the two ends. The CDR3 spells CATRPGATNEKLFF. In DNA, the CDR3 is TGTGCCACCCGCCCAGGGGCAACTAATGAAAAACTGTTTTTT.

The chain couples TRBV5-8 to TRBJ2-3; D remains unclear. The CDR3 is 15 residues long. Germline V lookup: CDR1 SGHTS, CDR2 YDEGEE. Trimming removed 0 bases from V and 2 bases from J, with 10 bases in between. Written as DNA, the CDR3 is TGTGCCAGCAGCTTGGGGTCGGTAAACACAGATACGCAGTATTTT. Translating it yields CASSLGSVNTDTQYF. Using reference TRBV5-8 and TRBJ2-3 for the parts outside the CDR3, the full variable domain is EAGVTQSPTHLIKTRGQQATLRCSPISGHTSVYWYQQALGLGLQFLLWYDEGEERNRGNFPPRFSGRQFPNYSSELNVNALELEDSALYLCASSLGSVNTDTQYFGPGTRLTVL.

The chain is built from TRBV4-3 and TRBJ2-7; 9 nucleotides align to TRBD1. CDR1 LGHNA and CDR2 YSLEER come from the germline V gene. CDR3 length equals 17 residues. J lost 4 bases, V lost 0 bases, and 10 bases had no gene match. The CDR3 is CASSQDLTRTGAYEQYF. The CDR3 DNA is TGCGCCAGCAGCCAAGATTTGACGCGGACAGGGGCGTACGAGCAGTACTTC.

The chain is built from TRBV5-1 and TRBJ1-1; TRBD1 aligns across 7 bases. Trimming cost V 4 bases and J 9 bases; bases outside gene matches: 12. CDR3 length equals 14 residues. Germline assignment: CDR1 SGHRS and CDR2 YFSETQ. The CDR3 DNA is TGCGCCAGCAGCCATGAAGGAGACAGGGCCAAAGCTTTCTTT. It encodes CASSHEGDRAKAFF.